The clone carrying this T cell receptor beta chain was seen a single time. The sample comes from a study of blood T cell repertoires in COVID-19. Across the study: The cDNA or gDNA used as material had been derived from T cells, B-cell-depleted T cells, or PBMCs.

The CDR3 is 16 amino acids. Germline-derived CDR1 and CDR2 are KGHDR and SFDVKD. The ends lost 2 bases at V and 6 bases at J; junction bases unmatched: 6. As processed by the authors: Quantification of nucleated cells was approximated via reference gene primer amplification. Some clones are missing from TCRdb's copy, which holds only in-frame ones; the method was immunoSEQ multiplex PCR. V, J and clone size derive from that table, while D and trimming were established from the DNA sequence. The table has roughly 110,000 clones, roughly 84% seen once. The sequence came from a woman between 35 and 50 years old with acute or convalescent COVID-19. The specimen sequenced was peripheral blood. The chain carries TRBV24-1 and TRBJ2-1, with 10 bases matching TRBD2. The CDR3 sequence: CATSDSQLAGFNEQFF. CDR3 DNA sequence: TGTGCCACCAGTGATTCACAACTAGCGGGGTTCAATGAGCAGTTCTTC.